This T cell receptor (beta chain) was identified during a study of OX40 agonist ivuxolimab in advanced cancers. Study context: Across the patients, intravenous ivuxolimab was delivered every 2 weeks at 0.01 to 10 mg/kg.

Germline V CDR1 and CDR2: SGHTA, FQGTGA. The V segment lost 5 bases and the J segment 4 bases; nucleotides outside the gene matches: 18. The CDR3 extends over 19 amino acids. Clones were sequenced by immunoSEQ multiplex PCR, and TCRdb holds only the in-frame ones, with some missing. The table shows 6,500 to 8,000 clones, with roughly 93% occurring only once. The chain employs TRBV7-3 and TRBJ2-7; 12 bases align to TRBD2. The clonotype comes from an adult with an advanced solid tumor such as melanoma, head and neck, liver or kidney cancer. The source material was CD4+ or CD8+ T cells sorted from blood, sampled in a trial of the OX40 agonist ivuxolimab. CDR3 in amino acids: CASSPRSKLAGGPRYEQYF. CDR3 DNA: TGTGCCAGCAGCCCTCGGAGTAAGCTAGCGGGAGGGCCCCGTTACGAGCAGTACTTC.